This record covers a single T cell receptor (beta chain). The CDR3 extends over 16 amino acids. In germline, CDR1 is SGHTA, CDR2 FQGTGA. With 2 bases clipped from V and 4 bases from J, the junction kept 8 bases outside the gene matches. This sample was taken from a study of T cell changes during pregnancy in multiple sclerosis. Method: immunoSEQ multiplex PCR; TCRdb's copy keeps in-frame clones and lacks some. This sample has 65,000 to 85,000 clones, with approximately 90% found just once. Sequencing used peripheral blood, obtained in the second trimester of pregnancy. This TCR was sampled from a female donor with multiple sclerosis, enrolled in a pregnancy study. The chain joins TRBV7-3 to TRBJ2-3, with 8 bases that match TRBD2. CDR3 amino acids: CASSLGVSGEADTQYF. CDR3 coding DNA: TGTGCCAGCAGCTTAGGGGTTAGCGGGGAGGCAGATACGCAGTATTTT.